This entry lists 30 T cell receptor beta chains sequenced from one sample in a study of blood T cell repertoires in COVID-19. Data came from immunoSEQ multiplex PCR; TCRdb stores just in-frame clones and leaves some out. The sample lists 210,000 or so clones; less than 80% were seen once. Sequencing was carried out using peripheral blood. The receptors derive from a man in his fifties who had recovered from COVID-19.

This clone has a single count. This chain joins TRBV4-1 and TRBJ1-1; TRBD1 aligns across 9 bases. After removal of 3 bases from V and 4 bases from J, the junction contained 9 bases not matched to a gene. Germline CDR1 and CDR2: MGHRA and YSYEKL. The length of the CDR3 is 16 residues. The CDR3 DNA is TGCGCCAGCAGCCAGACCGGGACAGGGACGGCCACTGAAGCTTTCTTT. This encodes CASSQTGTGTATEAFF.

DNA of the CDR3: TGTGCCAGCAGCTTAGCTCAGGGGTTTGGGGCCAACGTCCTGACTTTC. Translation: CASSLAQGFGANVLTF. V usage is TRBV13 and J usage is TRBJ2-6; tentatively, D is TRBD1 (6 bases). Per the germline V gene, CDR1 is PRHDT and CDR2 is FYEKMQ (reference sequence). The CDR3 is 16 residues long. With 1 base removed from V and 3 bases from J, the gap between germline ends came to 10 bases.

The chain carries TRBV18 and TRBJ2-5; TRBD2 matches 14 bases. The CDR3 has 16 residues. The germline V gene has CDR1 KGHSH and CDR2 LQKENI. V lost 4 bases and J lost 5; bases outside the gene matches: 6. CDR3 DNA: TGTGCCAGCTCACACGGGACTAGCGGGAGAAGGGAGACCCAGTACTTC. It yields the protein CASSHGTSGRRETQYF.

This chain links TRBV7-2 with TRBJ1-3; no definite D call. CDR3 size: 14 residues. With 2 bases removed from V and 2 bases from J, the gap between germline ends came to 7 bases. CDR1 and CDR2 from the germline V gene are SGHTA and FQGNSA. The CDR3 protein is CASSLSQAGNTIYF. For the CDR3, the DNA is TGTGCCAGCAGCTTAAGTCAGGCTGGAAACACCATATATTTT.

The gene calls are TRBV27 and TRBJ2-7, with TRBD1 matching 7 bases. The CDR3 loop spans 14 amino acids. CDR1 is MNHEY and CDR2 is SMNVEV in the germline V gene (reference sequence). V gave up 5 bases and J gave up 1 base; unmatched junction bases: 5. The CDR3 DNA reads as TGTGCCAGCAGTGGCCCGACAGGGTCCTACGAGCAGTACTTC. This sequence encodes CASSGPTGSYEQYF.

The genes are TRBV29-1 and TRBJ2-1; 11 nucleotides match TRBD2. The CDR3 is 13 residues long. V lost 7 bases to trimming and J lost 5 bases; unmatched junction nucleotides: 4. Germline lookup yields CDR1 SQVTM and CDR2 ANQGSEA. The CDR3, as DNA: TGCAGCGCCACTAGCGGGGGTCACAATGAGCAGTTCTTC. Its translation: CSATSGGHNEQFF.

This clone was observed a single time. V is TRBV4-1 and J is TRBJ2-7, with 8 bases that match TRBD2. The CDR3 loop spans 16 amino acids. The ends lost 0 bases at V and 6 bases at J; junction bases unmatched: 10. Germline-derived CDR1 and CDR2 are MGHRA and YSYEKL. This CDR3 reads CASSQESVWGTSEQYF. CDR3 sequence (DNA): TGCGCCAGCAGCCAAGAGAGTGTTTGGGGGACTAGCGAGCAGTACTTC.

The genes are TRBV19 and TRBJ2-1; 13 bases line up with TRBD2. V was clipped by 4 bases and J by 1 base; unmatched bases: 10. The germline CDR1 and CDR2 sequences are LNHDA and SQIVND (reference sequence). This CDR3 is built from 19 residues. The CDR3 here is CASSRRTTSGRVSYNEQFF. CDR3 coding DNA: TGTGCCAGTAGTAGAAGAACTACTAGCGGGAGGGTATCCTACAATGAGCAGTTCTTC.

The chain employs TRBV4-2 and TRBJ2-4; 13 bases are a match to TRBD2. Germline lookup yields CDR1 LGHNA and CDR2 YNFKEQ. V trimming: 2 bases; J trimming: 3 bases; junction bases outside the gene matches: 4. CDR3 length equals 17 residues. The DNA for the CDR3 is TGTGCCAGCAGCCAAATTGGACTAGCGGGGGTCAAAAACATTCAGTACTTC. As protein: CASSQIGLAGVKNIQYF.

V gene TRBV20-1 combines with J gene TRBJ1-5, with D possibly being TRBD1 (5 bases). This CDR3 has 13 amino acids. The V gene lost 3 bases and the J gene lost 4 bases, with 10 bases spanning the gap. Per germline, CDR1 DFQATT and CDR2 SNEGSKA (reference sequence). The CDR3 here is CSASRGGNQPQHF. As DNA, the CDR3 is TGCAGTGCTAGTCGGGGGGGAAATCAGCCCCAGCATTTT.

The V gene is TRBV7-2, the J gene TRBJ1-2; a possible D gene is TRBD1 (5 bases). The CDR3 totals 15 residues. Germline loops: CDR1 SGHTA, CDR2 FQGNSA. Trimming cost V 5 bases and J 6 bases, with 19 bases left between them. Here the CDR3 reads CASSLRQGGFNGYTF. DNA of the CDR3: TGTGCCAGCAGCCTAAGGCAGGGAGGTTTCAATGGCTACACCTTC.

This clone came up once. V usage is TRBV7-2 and J usage is TRBJ1-2; D is unclear. Deletions cut 8 bases from V and 9 bases from J, with 16 bases between. The germline gives CDR1 SGHTA, CDR2 FQGNSA. The CDR3 has 12 residues. The CDR3 nucleotides read TGTGCCAGCCGGACTGAGAGCAGGAGCTACACCTTC. It encodes CASRTESRSYTF.

CDR3 nucleotide sequence: TGTGCCATCAGGGCTAGCGGGAACACCGGGGAGCTGTTTTTT. Translated, it gives CAIRASGNTGELFF. V gene TRBV10-3 combines with J gene TRBJ2-2, with TRBD2 matching 7 bases. V was clipped by 6 bases and J by 1 base; unmatched bases: 2. CDR1 ENHRY and CDR2 SYGVKD come from the germline V gene. The CDR3 runs to 14 residues.

This chain joins TRBV18 and TRBJ2-7; D may be TRBD1 (6 bases). CDR1 is KGHSH, CDR2 LQKENI, per germline. V was trimmed by 6 bases and J by 3 bases, leaving 12 bases between them. This CDR3 spans 13 amino acids. The chain's CDR3 is CASSVGQYYEQYF. CDR3 sequence (DNA): TGTGCCAGCTCTGTGGGACAATACTACGAGCAGTACTTC.

The chain has TRBV5-6 and TRBJ1-1, with 11 bases that match TRBD1. Germline CDR1 SGHDT, CDR2 YYEEEE. V shed 4 bases, J shed 4 bases, and the junction held 6 bases outside the gene matches. This CDR3 is built from 15 residues. The CDR3 nucleotides are TGTGCCAGCAGCCTTAGCGGGACAGGGGGCACTGAAGCTTTCTTT. This encodes CASSLSGTGGTEAFF.

A single count supports this clone. A junction end diverges from the germline sequence, so it may reflect a read error. This chain connects TRBV11-2 to TRBJ1-1; no clear D gene. The CDR3 has 13 residues. Germline CDR1 SGHAT, CDR2 FQNNGV. The CDR3 is CASSSTPSTMIPF. The CDR3 coding sequence is TGTGCCAGCAGCTCAACCCCTTCTACCATGATCCCGTTT. The whole variable domain, remainder taken from reference TRBV11-2 and TRBJ1-1, is EAGVAQSPRYKIIEKRQSVAFWCNPISGHATLYWYQQILGQGPKLLIQFQNNGVVDDSQLPKDRFSAERLKGVDSTLKIQPAKLEDSAVYLCASSSTPSTMIPFGQGTRLTVV.

V usage is TRBV19 and J usage is TRBJ1-3; D is unclear. The CDR3 is 18 residues long. CDR1 is LNHDA, CDR2 SQIVND, per germline (reference sequence). Trimming took off 4 bases at V and 0 bases at J, with 19 bases between the two ends. CDR3 region: CASSSAPDPGRSGNTIYF. In DNA, the CDR3 is TGTGCCAGTAGTAGCGCCCCCGACCCAGGCCGCTCTGGAAACACCATATATTTT.

This chain connects TRBV27 to TRBJ2-1; 13 bases are shared with TRBD2. The CDR3 runs 16 residues. J lost 8 bases, V lost 5 bases, and 9 bases had no gene match. CDR1 MNHEY and CDR2 SMNVEV come from the germline V gene (reference sequence). The CDR3 DNA is TGTGCCAGCAGTCCCCCCGGACTAGCGGGAGCCCATGAGCAGTTCTTC. It yields the protein CASSPPGLAGAHEQFF.

This clone was seen only once. The rearrangement joins TRBV7-2 to TRBJ2-1, with D possibly matching TRBD2 (5 bases). Trimming took 7 bases from V and 7 from J, leaving 14 bases between them. The CDR3 contains 13 residues. CDR1 is SGHTA and CDR2 is FQGNSA in the germline V gene. Here the CDR3 DNA reads TGTGCCAGCACCGGTGGGAGCGGAAATGAGCAGTTCTTC. Amino acids: CASTGGSGNEQFF.

The chain recombines TRBV6-2 or TRBV6-3 with TRBJ2-1; D gene uncertain. The germline V gene has CDR1 MNHEY and CDR2 SVGEGT. Between the trimmed V and J ends, which lost 2 bases and 0 bases, there was a span of 20 bases. The CDR3 length is 19 residues. The CDR3 DNA reads as TGTGCCAGCAGTTACGGTCGTGCGGAGCGAATGAGCTCCTACAATGAGCAGTTCTTC. Its protein is CASSYGRAERMSSYNEQFF.

The chain combines TRBV27 with TRBJ2-3, with 9 bases aligning to TRBD2. Germline CDR1 and CDR2: MNHEY and SMNVEV (reference sequence). CDR3 length equals 16 residues. With 5 bases clipped from V and 0 bases from J, the junction kept 6 bases outside the gene matches. CDR3 sequence reads: CASSTRLAASTDTQYF. DNA for the CDR3: TGTGCCAGCAGTACAAGACTAGCGGCTAGCACAGATACGCAGTATTTT.

This chain joins TRBV28 and TRBJ1-2; 7 bases match TRBD1. Trimming removed 3 bases from V and 6 bases from J; junction bases left unmatched: 4. Germline V gives CDR1 MDHEN, CDR2 SYDVKM. The CDR3 contains 13 residues. CDR3 in amino acids: CASSLGQTDGYTF. The DNA for the CDR3 is TGTGCCAGCAGTTTGGGACAGACCGATGGCTACACCTTC.

The rearrangement links TRBV7-3 to TRBJ1-1; tentatively, D is TRBD1 (5 bases). The CDR3 loop spans 14 amino acids. Germline CDR1 and CDR2: SGHTA and FQGTGA. V lost 1 base and J lost 2, with 8 bases in between. The CDR3 DNA reads TGTGCCAGCAGCTTAAATGGGGCTAACACTGAAGCTTTCTTT. This sequence encodes CASSLNGANTEAFF.

A remark on this clone: This CDR3 is also generated by other DNA sequences in the sample. The chain carries TRBV11-2 and TRBJ2-3; TRBD2 might be the D (5 bases). Germline assignment: CDR1 SGHAT and CDR2 FQNNGV. V dropped 1 base and J dropped 3 bases, with 8 bases sitting between them. CDR3 length: 14 residues. The CDR3 reads CASSLVGGTDTQYF. The CDR3, as DNA: TGTGCCAGCAGCTTAGTCGGCGGGACAGATACGCAGTATTTT.

This clone occurred a few times. This chain uses TRBV6-5 with TRBJ2-7; D unclear. The V and J ends lost 8 bases and 10 bases respectively, with 24 bases between them. Germline values: CDR1 MNHEY, CDR2 SVGAGI. The CDR3 is 14 amino acids. The CDR3 loop is CASGLSVESTRQYF. CDR3 bases: TGTGCCAGCGGTCTGAGCGTAGAATCAACACGACAGTACTTC.

In its sample, this clone was seen a few times. This chain links TRBV19 with TRBJ2-1; D is uncertain. The CDR3 spans 15 residues. Trimming took off 3 bases at V and 6 bases at J, with 15 bases between the two ends. In germline, CDR1 is LNHDA, CDR2 SQIVND (reference sequence). The CDR3 DNA follows: TGTGCCAGTAGTATGGTCCTAGGCCCTCCCAATGAGCAGTTCTTC. It translates to CASSMVLGPPNEQFF.

Here the CDR3 reads CASSWTGDEKLFF. The CDR3 region has the DNA TGTGCCAGCAGCTGGACAGGGGATGAAAAACTGTTTTTT. The chain couples TRBV11-2 to TRBJ1-4, with TRBD1 identical over 9 bases. Germline lookup yields CDR1 SGHAT and CDR2 FQNNGV. Trimming at V came to 4 bases and at J to 6 bases, leaving 0 bases not matched to a gene. The CDR3 has 13 amino acids.

This clone was observed a few times. Within the sample, other DNA sequences also encode this same CDR3. The chain has TRBV7-9 and TRBJ1-5; 9 nucleotides agree with TRBD1. J gave up 4 bases and V 5 bases, and 3 bases lay outside the gene matches. The CDR3 length is 14 residues. CDR1 SEHNR and CDR2 FQNEAQ come from the germline V gene (reference sequence). CDR3 DNA sequence: TGTGCCAGCAGCCGGGACAGGGCAAATCAGCCCCAGCATTTT. This gives the protein CASSRDRANQPQHF.

CDR3: CATSRDLGSGNEKLFF. CDR3 nucleotide sequence: TGTGCCACCAGCAGAGACCTCGGGAGCGGGAATGAAAAACTGTTTTTT. This rearrangement joins TRBV15 to TRBJ1-4; D is unresolved. The CDR3 is made up of 16 amino acids. Germline-derived CDR1 and CDR2 are LNHNV and YYDKDF (reference sequence). The V and J ends lost 0 bases and 5 bases respectively, with 13 bases between them.

The chain has TRBV21-1 and TRBJ1-6; TRBD1 is the table's D call, not checked against the DNA. TRBV21-1 represents a pseudogene. CDR3 length: 15 amino acids. The CDR3 DNA follows: TGTGCCAGCAGAGGGACAGCCAGCGATAATTCACCCCTCCACTTT. This translates into CASRGTASDNSPLHF.